Listed below are T cell receptor beta chains from one sample, sequenced in a study of blood T cell repertoires in COVID-19. Clones were sequenced by immunoSEQ multiplex PCR, and TCRdb holds only the in-frame ones, with some missing. Of approximately 450,000 clones listed, 85% to 90% are singletons. Sequencing was carried out using peripheral blood. These receptors came from a woman aged 25 to 39 with acute or convalescent COVID-19. Each CDR3 is given with its conserved first and last residue. Each record gives: clone size, J gene, D gene, V gene, CDR3 protein, CDR3 DNA. The D gene is left open where the match is weak. A clone size is listed for some rows: how often the clone was seen (once, few, many), or a class if it is expanded.

abundance: NA
j_gene: TRBJ1-1
d_gene: TRBD1
v_gene: TRBV3-1/TRBV3-2
CDR3aa: CASSTTGVTEAFF
CDR3nt: TGTGCCAGCAGCACGACAGGGGTCACTGAAGCTTTCTTT

abundance: NA
j_gene: TRBJ2-7
d_gene: TRBD1
v_gene: TRBV12-3/TRBV12-4
CDR3aa: CASKTGSYEQYF
CDR3nt: TGTGCCAGCAAGACAGGGTCCTACGAGCAGTACTTC

abundance: NA
j_gene: TRBJ1-2
d_gene: TRBD1
v_gene: TRBV7-2
CDR3aa: CASSLKAGQGVHGYTF
CDR3nt: TGTGCCAGCAGCTTGAAAGCGGGACAGGGAGTTCATGGCTACACCTTC

abundance: NA
j_gene: TRBJ1-5
d_gene: NA
v_gene: TRBV19
CDR3aa: CASGPGLRYSNQPQHF
CDR3nt: TGTGCCAGTGGCCCCGGACTAAGGTATAGCAATCAGCCCCAGCATTTT

abundance: few
j_gene: TRBJ1-6
d_gene: NA
v_gene: TRBV7-9
CDR3aa: CASGQGGSPLHF
CDR3nt: TGTGCCAGCGGCCAGGGAGGATCACCCCTCCACTTT

abundance: NA
j_gene: TRBJ1-1
d_gene: TRBD1
v_gene: TRBV19
CDR3aa: CASSISGTGLGVTEAFF
CDR3nt: TGTGCCAGTAGTATCTCCGGGACAGGGTTAGGGGTCACTGAAGCTTTCTTT

abundance: NA
j_gene: TRBJ2-3
d_gene: NA
v_gene: TRBV9
CDR3aa: CASSAGGGRPTDTQYF
CDR3nt: TGTGCCAGCAGCGCGGGGGGCGGACGTCCTACAGATACGCAGTATTTT

abundance: NA
j_gene: TRBJ1-2
d_gene: TRBD1
v_gene: TRBV4-1
CDR3aa: CASRPPGQKANYGYTF
CDR3nt: TGCGCCAGCAGGCCCCCGGGACAGAAAGCAAACTATGGCTACACCTTC

abundance: NA
j_gene: TRBJ2-3
d_gene: NA
v_gene: TRBV19
CDR3aa: CASRGHVASTDTQYF
CDR3nt: TGTGCCAGTAGAGGACATGTGGCAAGCACAGATACGCAGTATTTT

abundance: NA
j_gene: TRBJ2-7
d_gene: TRBD1
v_gene: TRBV6-6
CDR3aa: CASSPRSTGGISYEQYF
CDR3nt: TGTGCCAGCAGTCCTCGGTCGACAGGGGGCATATCCTACGAGCAGTACTTC

abundance: NA
j_gene: TRBJ1-2
d_gene: TRBD1
v_gene: TRBV5-4
CDR3aa: CASSRSGQGYYGYTF
CDR3nt: TGTGCCAGCAGCCGGTCCGGACAGGGATACTATGGCTACACCTTC

abundance: NA
j_gene: TRBJ2-7
d_gene: TRBD1
v_gene: TRBV5-1
CDR3aa: CASSPDRGNYEQYF
CDR3nt: TGCGCCAGCAGCCCCGACAGGGGGAACTACGAGCAGTACTTC

abundance: NA
j_gene: TRBJ2-3
d_gene: NA
v_gene: TRBV6-4
CDR3aa: CASSALAFRDTQYF
CDR3nt: TGTGCCAGCAGCGCCCTAGCGTTCCGAGATACGCAGTATTTT

abundance: NA
j_gene: TRBJ1-1
d_gene: TRBD1
v_gene: TRBV18
CDR3aa: CASSSLTGMNTEAFF
CDR3nt: TGTGCCAGCTCATCACTGACAGGGATGAACACTGAAGCTTTCTTT

abundance: NA
j_gene: TRBJ1-1
d_gene: NA
v_gene: TRBV7-9
CDR3aa: CASSHSKGPGTEAFF
CDR3nt: TGTGCCAGCAGCCATTCCAAGGGGCCCGGCACTGAAGCTTTCTTT

abundance: NA
j_gene: TRBJ2-3
d_gene: TRBD2
v_gene: TRBV28
CDR3aa: CASSFLAGGRTDTQYF
CDR3nt: TGTGCCAGCAGTTTTTTAGCGGGGGGGCGCACAGATACGCAGTATTTT

abundance: NA
j_gene: TRBJ2-5
d_gene: TRBD2
v_gene: TRBV29-1
CDR3aa: CSVVLTRGETQYF
CDR3nt: TGCAGCGTTGTATTGACGCGGGGGGAGACCCAGTACTTC

abundance: NA
j_gene: TRBJ2-7
d_gene: NA
v_gene: TRBV5-5
CDR3aa: CASSLVVISYEQYF
CDR3nt: TGTGCCAGCAGCTTGGTCGTAATCTCCTACGAGCAGTACTTC

abundance: NA
j_gene: TRBJ1-4
d_gene: TRBD1
v_gene: TRBV10-3
CDR3aa: CAISESRGGADNEKLFF
CDR3nt: TGTGCCATCAGTGAGTCTCGAGGGGGCGCGGATAATGAAAAACTGTTTTTT

abundance: NA
j_gene: TRBJ1-5
d_gene: NA
v_gene: TRBV5-1
CDR3aa: CASSLDRDQPQHF
CDR3nt: TGCGCCAGCAGCTTGGATCGGGATCAGCCCCAGCATTTT

abundance: NA
j_gene: TRBJ1-2
d_gene: TRBD1
v_gene: TRBV6-5
CDR3aa: CASTADRGQYGYTF
CDR3nt: TGTGCCAGCACTGCGGACAGGGGGCAATATGGCTACACCTTC

abundance: NA
j_gene: TRBJ2-7
d_gene: NA
v_gene: TRBV6-1
CDR3aa: CASSERLGGYEQYF
CDR3nt: TGTGCCAGCAGTGAAAGGCTAGGGGGTTACGAGCAGTACTTC

abundance: NA
j_gene: TRBJ1-2
d_gene: NA
v_gene: TRBV10-3
CDR3aa: CAISDDPQRSGREAYGYTF
CDR3nt: TGTGCCATCAGTGACGATCCCCAGCGCTCTGGCCGGGAAGCTTATGGCTACACCTTC

abundance: NA
j_gene: TRBJ2-3
d_gene: TRBD2
v_gene: TRBV5-4
CDR3aa: CASSLRPSGGATDTQYF
CDR3nt: TGTGCCAGCAGCTTGAGACCTAGCGGGGGGGCTACAGATACGCAGTATTTT

abundance: once
j_gene: TRBJ1-4
d_gene: TRBD1
v_gene: TRBV5-1
CDR3aa: CASRRGQGGSPVQNEKLFF
CDR3nt: TGCGCCAGCAGGAGAGGGCAGGGGGGAAGTCCTGTTCAGAATGAAAAACTGTTTTTT

abundance: NA
j_gene: TRBJ1-1
d_gene: NA
v_gene: TRBV6-5
CDR3aa: CASSFFSGGDTEAFF
CDR3nt: TGTGCCAGCAGTTTTTTCTCTGGGGGGGACACTGAAGCTTTCTTT

abundance: once
j_gene: TRBJ1-3
d_gene: TRBD1
v_gene: TRBV2
CDR3aa: CASSEFTTGRLGNTIYF
CDR3nt: TGTGCCAGCAGTGAATTTACGACAGGGCGGCTTGGAAACACCATATATTTT

abundance: NA
j_gene: TRBJ2-2
d_gene: TRBD1
v_gene: TRBV19
CDR3aa: CASSITRQGFGELFF
CDR3nt: TGTGCCAGTAGTATTACCCGACAGGGGTTCGGGGAGCTGTTTTTT

abundance: once
j_gene: TRBJ1-2
d_gene: NA
v_gene: TRBV28
CDR3aa: CARQRRKGESYGYTF
CDR3nt: TGTGCCAGACAACGGAGGAAGGGGGAATCCTATGGCTACACCTTC

abundance: NA
j_gene: TRBJ1-6
d_gene: NA
v_gene: TRBV19
CDR3aa: CASSIQGGYNSPLHF
CDR3nt: TGTGCCAGTAGTATACAAGGGGGATATAATTCACCCCTCCACTTT

abundance: NA
j_gene: TRBJ2-7
d_gene: NA
v_gene: TRBV6-1
CDR3aa: CASSDRRGYYEQYF
CDR3nt: TGTGCCAGCAGTGACCGCCGAGGGTACTACGAGCAGTACTTC

abundance: NA
j_gene: TRBJ1-2
d_gene: TRBD1
v_gene: TRBV4-2
CDR3aa: CASSRDRGHGYTF
CDR3nt: TGTGCCAGCAGCCGGGACAGGGGACATGGCTACACCTTC

abundance: NA
j_gene: TRBJ2-5
d_gene: NA
v_gene: TRBV5-4
CDR3aa: CASSFALGRGTQYF
CDR3nt: TGTGCCAGCAGCTTCGCGCTGGGAAGGGGGACCCAGTACTTC

abundance: once
j_gene: TRBJ2-3
d_gene: TRBD2
v_gene: TRBV19
CDR3aa: CASIPSGATDTQYF
CDR3nt: TGTGCCAGTATTCCTAGCGGGGCGACAGATACGCAGTATTTT

abundance: NA
j_gene: TRBJ1-5
d_gene: NA
v_gene: TRBV12-3/TRBV12-4
CDR3aa: CASSQGIDQPQHF
CDR3nt: TGTGCCAGCAGTCAGGGTATCGATCAGCCCCAGCATTTT

abundance: NA
j_gene: TRBJ1-4
d_gene: NA
v_gene: TRBV27
CDR3aa: CARRSCPGTTMANEKLFF
CDR3nt: TGTGCCAGAAGAAGCTGTCCGGGGACTACGATGGCTAATGAAAAACTGTTTTTT

abundance: NA
j_gene: TRBJ1-6
d_gene: NA
v_gene: TRBV1
CDR3aa: CTSSQDTEFYNSPLHF
CDR3nt: TGCACCAGCAGCCAAGACACCGAGTTCTATAATTCACCCCTCCACTTT

abundance: NA
j_gene: TRBJ2-6
d_gene: NA
v_gene: TRBV9
CDR3aa: CASSSPDAGLRAGANVLTF
CDR3nt: TGTGCCAGCAGCTCGCCGGATGCGGGGCTGAGGGCTGGGGCCAACGTCCTGACTTTC

abundance: NA
j_gene: TRBJ2-7
d_gene: NA
v_gene: TRBV4-1
CDR3aa: CASSPIGRLSYEQYF
CDR3nt: TGCGCCAGCAGCCCGATAGGGAGGCTCTCCTACGAGCAGTACTTC

abundance: few
j_gene: TRBJ1-1
d_gene: TRBD1
v_gene: TRBV3-1/TRBV3-2
CDR3aa: CASSHPTGGEAFF
CDR3nt: TGTGCCAGCAGCCACCCGACAGGGGGCGAAGCTTTCTTT